The next 28 T cell receptor beta chains were all read from a single sample in a study of blood T cell repertoires in COVID-19. Assay used: immunoSEQ multiplex PCR; TCRdb lists only in-frame clones, some missing. The sample includes approximately 90,000 clones, 65% to 90% of them seen just once. Sample: peripheral blood. These receptors originate from a man between 60 and 75 years old with acute or convalescent COVID-19.

This clone occurred once. V is TRBV18 and J is TRBJ1-2; 7 positions match TRBD1. Germline V gives CDR1 KGHSH, CDR2 LQKENI. Trimming at V came to 4 bases and at J to 7 bases, leaving 9 bases not matched to a gene. The CDR3 has 14 amino acids. DNA of the CDR3: TGTGCCAGCTCACGGGGAGAGGGGGCTGGTGGCTACACCTTC. This translates into CASSRGEGAGGYTF. The whole variable domain, remainder taken from reference TRBV18 and TRBJ1-2, is NAGVMQNPRHLVRRRGQEARLRCSPMKGHSHVYWYRQLPEEGLKFMVYLQKENIIDESGMPKERFSAEFPKEGPSILRIQQVVRGDSAAYFCASSRGEGAGGYTFGSGTRLTVV.

The chain joins TRBV7-8 to TRBJ1-4; the D gene is possibly TRBD1 (5 bases). The CDR3 runs 12 residues. Germline CDR1 reads SGHVS; CDR2 reads FQNEAQ. V was trimmed by 7 bases and J by 11 bases, leaving 14 bases between them. The CDR3 region has the DNA TGTGCCAGCACCTATACTCAGGGCAAACTGTTTTTT. Translation gives CASTYTQGKLFF.

The chain carries TRBV6-2 or TRBV6-3 and TRBJ2-5; TRBD2 agrees at 12 bases. CDR1 MNHEY and CDR2 SVGEGT come from the germline V gene. Losses at the gene ends were 6 bases for V and 12 bases for J; bases not matched to a gene: 11. The CDR3 extends over 14 amino acids. CDR3: CASSSTSGSAREYF. The CDR3 coding sequence is TGTGCCAGCAGCTCGACTAGCGGGAGCGCTCGGGAGTACTTC.

The genes are TRBV5-1 and TRBJ1-1; weak D call: TRBD1 (6 bases). The CDR3 is 14 residues long. V gave up 4 bases and J gave up 4 bases, with 14 bases separating them. Germline lookup yields CDR1 SGHRS and CDR2 YFSETQ. The DNA of the CDR3 is TGCGCCAGCAGCCCCACAGGGTTGAGCACTGAAGCTTTCTTT. Translation: CASSPTGLSTEAFF.

This sequence joins TRBV2 and TRBJ2-5, with D maybe TRBD2 (6 bases). Germline V CDR1 and CDR2: SNHLY, FYNNEI. Deletions cut 5 bases from V and 1 base from J, with 8 bases between. This CDR3 has 13 amino acids. The CDR3 bases are TGTGCCAGCAGTAGGGACTTCCAAGAGACCCAGTACTTC. It encodes CASSRDFQETQYF.

Worth noting for this clone: Other nucleotide sequences in the sample specify the same CDR3. V and J are TRBV12-3 or TRBV12-4 and TRBJ1-3; TRBD1 aligns across 7 bases. With 6 bases clipped from V and 4 bases from J, the junction kept 3 bases outside the gene matches. The CDR3 is 13 residues long. The CDR3 reads CASRPGGGNTIYF. DNA of the CDR3: TGTGCCAGCAGGCCAGGGGGGGGAAACACCATATATTTT.

This clone was observed once. This sequence joins TRBV5-4 and TRBJ1-6, with 9 bases identical to TRBD1. The V segment lost 3 bases and the J segment 9 bases; nucleotides outside the gene matches: 16. This CDR3 comprises 18 residues. The germline V gene has CDR1 SGHNT and CDR2 YYREEE (reference sequence). The CDR3 loop is CASSSGRTTGGYGSPLHF. In nucleotides, the CDR3 is TGTGCCAGCAGCTCGGGTAGAACTACAGGGGGCTACGGTTCACCCCTCCACTTT.

The chain combines TRBV27 with TRBJ1-1, with D tentatively TRBD1 (5 bases). V was cut by 3 bases and J by 4 bases, with 15 bases left in between. This CDR3 is built from 15 residues. Germline CDR1 is MNHEY and CDR2 is SMNVEV (reference sequence). This chain's CDR3 is CASSFGQGGRTEAFF. As DNA, the CDR3 is TGTGCCAGCAGTTTTGGTCAGGGTGGTCGCACTGAAGCTTTCTTT.

Note on this clone: One junction end disagrees with the germline gene, perhaps due to a read error. V usage is TRBV7-3 and J usage is TRBJ2-2; D possibly corresponds to TRBD2 (6 bases). Germline CDR1 SGHTA, CDR2 FQGTGA. The CDR3 is 15 amino acids. Written as DNA, the CDR3 is TGTGCTAGCAGCCCGGCGGGAAGAAAGACCGGGGGGCTGTTTTTT. Its translation is CASSPAGRKTGGLFF.

This rearrangement joins TRBV6-6 to TRBJ2-3; D is unresolved. Between the trimmed V and J ends, which lost 5 bases and 6 bases, there was a span of 9 bases. Germline loops: CDR1 MNHNY, CDR2 SVGAGI (reference sequence). The CDR3 sequence is 12 residues long. The CDR3 sequence: CASSPSRDTQYF. The CDR3 DNA reads TGTGCCAGCAGTCCTTCGAGGGATACGCAGTATTTT.

This clone has a single count. The rearrangement joins TRBV10-1 to TRBJ2-1, with D maybe TRBD1 (6 bases). The CDR3 totals 15 residues. V shed 2 bases and J shed 6 bases, with 14 bases lying between them. Germline V CDR1 and CDR2: WNHNN, SYGVQD (reference sequence). The CDR3 DNA sequence: TGCGCCAGCAGTGAGACAGGGTCCTGGGGCAATGAGCAGTTCTTC. Protein sequence: CASSETGSWGNEQFF.

V and J are TRBV6-5 and TRBJ1-2; 9 bases line up with TRBD1. V was pared by 6 bases and J by 5 bases, with 4 bases of the junction left unmatched. CDR3 length: 13 amino acids. CDR1 MNHEY and CDR2 SVGAGI come from the germline V gene. The CDR3 sequence: CASRMGQGYGYTF. The CDR3 coding sequence is TGTGCCAGCAGAATGGGACAGGGATATGGCTACACCTTC.

Here the CDR3 reads CASSSRAVEKLFF. The CDR3 nucleotides read TGTGCCAGCAGTTCTAGAGCAGTTGAAAAACTGTTTTTT. V usage is TRBV5-4 and J usage is TRBJ1-4, with D unresolved. The CDR3 is 13 residues long. Trimming shortened V by 5 bases and J by 7 bases, and 12 bases separated the two germline ends. Germline V gene lookup returns CDR1 SGHNT and CDR2 YYREEE (reference sequence). Filled out from reference TRBV5-4 and TRBJ1-4, the complete variable domain reads ETGVTQSPTHLIKTRGQQVTLRCSSQSGHNTVSWYQQALGQGPQFIFQYYREEENGRGNFPPRFSGLQFPNYSSELNVNALELDDSALYLCASSSRAVEKLFFGSGTQLSVL.

This chain links TRBV19 with TRBJ1-4; D is undetermined. V shed 8 bases and J shed 8 bases, with 12 bases lying between them. Per germline, CDR1 LNHDA and CDR2 SQIVND (reference sequence). The CDR3 runs to 12 residues. CDR3 DNA: TGTGCCAGTTCATTCCGCCGGGAAAAACTGTTTTTT. This codes for CASSFRREKLFF.

The rearrangement joins TRBV6-2 or TRBV6-3 to TRBJ2-7; weak D call: TRBD2 (5 bases). V was cut by 2 bases and J by 2 bases, with 7 bases left in between. The CDR3 runs to 13 residues. Germline assignment: CDR1 MNHEY and CDR2 SVGEGT. CDR3 DNA: TGTGCCAGCAGTTACGCTAGCCCCTACGAGCAGTACTTC. This translates into CASSYASPYEQYF.

This chain connects TRBV2 to TRBJ1-2, with 7 bases lining up with TRBD1. Trimming cost V 10 bases and J 3 bases; bases outside gene matches: 2. CDR3 length: 11 amino acids. In germline, CDR1 is SNHLY, CDR2 FYNNEI. The CDR3 DNA sequence: TGTGCCACCGGGACAGACTATGGCTACACCTTC. Amino acid sequence: CATGTDYGYTF.

The chain combines TRBV5-6 with TRBJ2-5; 10 nucleotides agree with TRBD1. J was trimmed by 2 bases and V by 4 bases; bases with no gene match: 11. Germline V gives CDR1 SGHDT, CDR2 YYEEEE. The CDR3 is 17 amino acids. As DNA, the CDR3 is TGTGCCAGCAGCAATTGGGGGAGGGACAGGGGACAAGAGACCCAGTACTTC. This gives the protein CASSNWGRDRGQETQYF.

The CDR3 here is CAIQALNTEAFF. CDR3 coding DNA: TGTGCCATCCAGGCCCTAAACACTGAAGCTTTCTTT. V is TRBV10-3 and J is TRBJ1-1; D uncertain. This CDR3 is built from 12 residues. V lost 8 bases, J lost 2 bases, and 9 bases lay in between. Germline loops: CDR1 ENHRY, CDR2 SYGVKD.

The V and J genes are TRBV12-5 and TRBJ2-7; possibly TRBD2 for D (5 bases). The germline V gene has CDR1 LGHNT and CDR2 FRNRAP. The CDR3 contains 15 residues. The ends were cut back, 5 bases at V and 2 bases at J, with 16 bases in the middle. The DNA of the CDR3 is TGTGCTAGTGGTCCCGGCGGAGGTGCTACCTACGAGCAGTACTTC. Amino acid sequence: CASGPGGGATYEQYF.

This clone was seen just once. The V call is TRBV7-6, the J call TRBJ2-7; D perhaps matches TRBD2 (7 bases). CDR3 length: 13 amino acids. V dropped 3 bases and J dropped 7 bases, with 13 bases sitting between them. Germline V gene lookup returns CDR1 SGHVS and CDR2 FNYEAQ. For the CDR3, the DNA is TGTGCCAGCAGCTTCAACGGGGGGCAAGAGCAGTACTTC. It yields the protein CASSFNGGQEQYF.

The rearrangement links TRBV21-1 to TRBJ1-1; the D segment call TRBD1 is taken from the table without a DNA check. TRBV21-1 constitutes a pseudogene. This CDR3 comprises 17 residues. The CDR3 sequence is CASSKVTPDREATEAFF. The CDR3 DNA reads TGTGCCAGCAGCAAAGTAACCCCCGACAGGGAGGCCACTGAAGCTTTCTTT.

The rearrangement joins TRBV30 to TRBJ1-2; 9 bases map to TRBD1. CDR1 is GTSNPN, CDR2 SVGIG, per germline (reference sequence). There are 13 residues in the CDR3. The V gene end was trimmed by 8 bases and the J gene end by 3 bases; junction bases not matched to a gene: 7. The CDR3 sequence is CALGTGPYYGYTF. In nucleotides, the CDR3 is TGTGCCCTAGGGACAGGGCCATACTATGGCTACACCTTC.

The chain uses TRBV9 and TRBJ1-1; D might be TRBD1 (5 bases). The germline V gene encodes CDR1 SGDLS and CDR2 YYNGEE. CDR3 length equals 14 residues. V gave up 6 bases and J gave up 6 bases, with 18 bases separating them. The DNA for the CDR3 is TGTGCCAGCAACTCTGGGGCGGGAGGCTCTGAAGCTTTCTTT. Encoded protein: CASNSGAGGSEAFF.

The chain is built from TRBV19 and TRBJ2-5, with 7 nucleotides matching TRBD1. From germline, CDR1 is LNHDA and CDR2 SQIVND (reference sequence). CDR3 size: 14 residues. V lost 4 bases, J lost 0 bases, and 2 bases stayed unmatched. For the CDR3, the DNA is TGTGCCAGTAGTAGGGACAGCTACCAAGAGACCCAGTACTTC. Protein sequence: CASSRDSYQETQYF.

The gene calls are TRBV5-1 and TRBJ2-7, with D hard to call. The CDR3 covers 14 residues. V lost 4 bases to trimming and J lost 1 base, with 12 bases between them. Germline V gene lookup returns CDR1 SGHRS and CDR2 YFSETQ. This chain's CDR3 is CASSRQARSYEQYF. The CDR3 nucleotides read TGCGCCAGCAGCCGTCAGGCACGTTCCTACGAGCAGTACTTC.

The V gene is TRBV6-5, the J gene TRBJ2-5; D is undetermined. Germline-derived CDR1 and CDR2 are MNHEY and SVGAGI. The length of the CDR3 is 14 residues. Trimming took off 2 bases at V and 2 bases at J, with 9 bases between the two ends. CDR3 in DNA: TGTGCCAGCAGTTACGTCGGGTTTCAAGAGACCCAGTACTTC. Its translation: CASSYVGFQETQYF.

This rearrangement joins TRBV5-1 to TRBJ2-5; D is unresolved. V was cut by 2 bases and J by 3 bases, with 11 bases left in between. Germline values: CDR1 SGHRS, CDR2 YFSETQ. The length of the CDR3 is 14 residues. CDR3 loop: CASSFHTTEETQYF. The CDR3 coding sequence is TGCGCCAGCAGCTTCCACACCACCGAAGAGACCCAGTACTTC.

The genes are TRBV19 and TRBJ1-4; 8 nucleotides agree with TRBD1. Germline CDR1 and CDR2: LNHDA and SQIVND (reference sequence). The V segment lost 5 bases and the J segment 8 bases; nucleotides outside the gene matches: 4. The CDR3 loop spans 13 amino acids. The CDR3, as DNA: TGTGCCAGTAGTCCAGGGGGCTTAGAAAAACTGTTTTTT. This codes for CASSPGGLEKLFF.